This T cell receptor (beta chain) was recovered during a study of graft-versus-host responses after intestinal transplantation. The wider study: All recipients were transplanted with multivisceral, liver-intestinal, or isolated intestinal grafts. Induction using anti-thymocyte globulin, followed by tacrolimus and steroids for two to three years, was given to all recipients.

The protocol was immunoSEQ multiplex PCR, while the TCRdb copy is restricted to in-frame clones and leaves out a portion. The sample yields about 39,000 clones, 90% to 95% seen once. Note on this clone: Its specificity is not known.

This CDR3 spans 15 amino acids. Germline assignment: CDR1 SGHVS and CDR2 FQNEAQ. Trimming cost V 3 bases and J 8 bases; bases outside gene matches: 10. General study results and limits: Recipient marrow contained GvH clones, some of which appeared first in ileum or blood. Levels of circulating GvH clones at their peak were associated with early post-transplant HvG declines.

This chain connects TRBV7-8 to TRBJ2-1; 7 bases match TRBD1. The receptor was derived from a human donor who was the organ donor for an intestinal transplant. The sample here was unstimulated CD8+ T cells sorted from spleen or lymph node cells, taken before transplant. The CDR3 here is CASSFSGPQGDEQFF. In nucleotides, the CDR3 is TGTGCCAGCAGCTTTTCCGGACCCCAGGGGGATGAGCAGTTCTTC.